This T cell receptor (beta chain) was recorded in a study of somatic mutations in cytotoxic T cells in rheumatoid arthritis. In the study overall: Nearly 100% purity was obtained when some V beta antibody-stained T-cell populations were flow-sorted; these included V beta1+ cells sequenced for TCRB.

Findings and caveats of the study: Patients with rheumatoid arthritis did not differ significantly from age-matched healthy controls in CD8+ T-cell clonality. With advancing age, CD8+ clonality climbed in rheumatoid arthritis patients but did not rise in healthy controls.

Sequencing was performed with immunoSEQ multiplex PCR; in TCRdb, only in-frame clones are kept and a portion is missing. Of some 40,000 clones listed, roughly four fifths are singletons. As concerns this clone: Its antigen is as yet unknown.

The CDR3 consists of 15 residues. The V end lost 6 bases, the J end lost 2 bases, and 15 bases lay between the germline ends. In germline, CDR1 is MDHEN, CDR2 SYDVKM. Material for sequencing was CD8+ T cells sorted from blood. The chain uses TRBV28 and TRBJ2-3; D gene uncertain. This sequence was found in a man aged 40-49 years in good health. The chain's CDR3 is CASSRLGRATDTQYF. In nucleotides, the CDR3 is TGTGCCAGCAGCCGACTCGGAAGGGCCACAGATACGCAGTATTTT.